The present TCR beta chain was sequenced within a study of T cell responses to AZD1222 COVID-19 vaccine. Sequencing used immunoSEQ multiplex PCR; TCRdb keeps in-frame clones, though not all of them. The repertoire consists of tens of thousands of clones, with about nine tenths occurring once and the leading ten covering 4.2%. The CDR3 is 13 residues long. V dropped 4 bases and J dropped 6 bases, with 15 bases sitting between them. Germline loops: CDR1 SQVTM, CDR2 ANQGSEA. The starting material was peripheral blood, obtained on day 0 of AZD1222 vaccination. The rearrangement joins TRBV29-1 to TRBJ1-2, with D possibly matching TRBD1 (5 bases). The clonotype was recovered from an adult in good health. The CDR3 coding sequence is TGCAGCGTTGTTGGTGGGGCCGGCAATGGCTACACCTTC. Its translation: CSVVGGAGNGYTF. The full variable domain, with the rest looked up from reference TRBV29-1 and TRBJ1-2, is SAVISQKPSRDICQRGTSLTIQCQVDSQVTMMFWYRQQPGQSLTLIATANQGSEATYESGFVIDKFPISRPNLTFSTLTVSNMSPEDSSIYLCSVVGGAGNGYTFGSGTRLTVV.